This note documents a single T cell receptor beta chain sequence. Its antigen is currently unknown. This CDR3 is 13 amino acids long. CDR1 and CDR2 from the germline V gene are MNHGY and SAAAGT. The germline V and J ends were trimmed by 2 bases and 11 bases, with 12 bases remaining between them. These data come from a study of T cell repertoires in cytomegalovirus infection. The overall study: The authors used CMV epitopes that were HLA-C-restricted (recently identified) and HLA-B-restricted (well studied). In public TCR beta signatures, there were indications of both CMV infection and matching HLA type.

General study points: Ex vivo, HLA-C-restricted CMV-specific TCR beta clonotypes prevailed over the rest of the response. Accumulated public TCR beta family frequency recognized individuals carrying CMV together with the relevant HLA.

One entry per CDR3 protein, called by TCRdb with MiXCR from the reads. The sample holds approximately 770,000 distinct CDR3 sequences, approximately 32% seen once. The sequencing here drew on cultured CD8+ T cells from PBMCs, taken from culture after CMV antigen stimulation. The receptor's source is a human donor in good health (CMV status not recorded). Some clones in this sample may be carry-over from other donors' samples. J is TRBJ2-2 and V is TRBV6-8, with D maybe TRBD2 (6 bases). This CDR3 reads CASSYLALDELFF. The DNA of the CDR3 is TGTGCCAGCAGTTACCTAGCGCTCGATGAGCTGTTTTTT.